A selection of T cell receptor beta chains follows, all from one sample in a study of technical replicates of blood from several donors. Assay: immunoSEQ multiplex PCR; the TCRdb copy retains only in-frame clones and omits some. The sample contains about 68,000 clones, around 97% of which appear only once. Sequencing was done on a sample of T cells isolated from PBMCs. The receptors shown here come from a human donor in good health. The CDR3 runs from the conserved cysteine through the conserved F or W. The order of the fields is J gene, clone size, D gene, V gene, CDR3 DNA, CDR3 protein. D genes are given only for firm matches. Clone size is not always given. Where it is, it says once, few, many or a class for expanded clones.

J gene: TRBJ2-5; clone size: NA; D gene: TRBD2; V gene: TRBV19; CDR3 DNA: TGTGCCAGTAGTTCAGCACGTAGCGGGAGTGGCAAGACCCAGTACTTC; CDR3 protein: CASSSARSGSGKTQYF
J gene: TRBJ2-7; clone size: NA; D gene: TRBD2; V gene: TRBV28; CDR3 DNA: TGTGCCAGCAGTTTATTTTTAGGGACTAGCGGCCTATCCTACGAGCAGTACTTC; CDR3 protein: CASSLFLGTSGLSYEQYF
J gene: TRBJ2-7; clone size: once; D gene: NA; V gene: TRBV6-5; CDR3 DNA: TGTGCCAGCAGTTACTCATCGGGAGAGTCTTCCTACGAGCAGTACTTC; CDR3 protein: CASSYSSGESSYEQYF
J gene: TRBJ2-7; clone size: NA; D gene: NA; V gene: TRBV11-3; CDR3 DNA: TGTGCCAGCAGCTTAACCTCCGGTAGCTCCTACGAGCAGTACTTC; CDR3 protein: CASSLTSGSSYEQYF
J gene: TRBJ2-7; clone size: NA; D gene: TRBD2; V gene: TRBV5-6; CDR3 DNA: TGTGCCAGCAGCGAAACCGGGACTAGCGCATTATACGAGCAGTACTTC; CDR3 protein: CASSETGTSALYEQYF
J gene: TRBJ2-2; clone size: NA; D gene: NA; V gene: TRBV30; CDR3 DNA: TGTGCCTGGAGTGCCGAGCCCGGAGCCGGGGAGCTGTTTTTT; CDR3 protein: CAWSAEPGAGELFF
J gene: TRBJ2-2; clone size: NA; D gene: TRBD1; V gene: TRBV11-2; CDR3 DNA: TGTGCCAGCAGCTTACAGGGGGCGAGCGGGGAGCTGTTTTTT; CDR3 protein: CASSLQGASGELFF
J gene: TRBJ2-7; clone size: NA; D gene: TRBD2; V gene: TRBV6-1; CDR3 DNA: TGTGCCAGCAGTTTGAGCGGGAGCAGGAACGAGCAGTACTTC; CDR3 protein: CASSLSGSRNEQYF
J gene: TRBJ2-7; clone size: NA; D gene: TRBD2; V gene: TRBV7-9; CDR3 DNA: TGTGCCAGCAGCTCCAGGACTAGTTCCTACGAGCAGTACTTC; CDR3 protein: CASSSRTSSYEQYF
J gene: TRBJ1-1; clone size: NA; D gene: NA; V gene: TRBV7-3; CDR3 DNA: TGTGCCAGCAGCCCCGTCCCGGGGGGAAACACTGAAGCTTTCTTT; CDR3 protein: CASSPVPGGNTEAFF
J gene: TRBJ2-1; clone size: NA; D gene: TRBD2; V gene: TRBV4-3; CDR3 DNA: TGCGCCAGCAGCCAAGGACTAGCGGGGGGGAATGAGCAGTTCTTC; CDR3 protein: CASSQGLAGGNEQFF
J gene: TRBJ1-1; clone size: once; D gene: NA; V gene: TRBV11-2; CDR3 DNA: TGTGCCAGCAGCACACAAGGCAGGGACACTGAAGCTTTCTTT; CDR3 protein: CASSTQGRDTEAFF
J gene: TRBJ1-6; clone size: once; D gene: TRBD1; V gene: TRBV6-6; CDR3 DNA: TGTGCCAGCACCAGGACAGGGACCCCCTATAATTCACCCCTCCACTTT; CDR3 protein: CASTRTGTPYNSPLHF
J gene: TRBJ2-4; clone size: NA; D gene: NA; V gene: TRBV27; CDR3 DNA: TGTGCCAGCAGTTCCAGGGGCCAAGTAAACATTCAGTACTTC; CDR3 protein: CASSSRGQVNIQYF
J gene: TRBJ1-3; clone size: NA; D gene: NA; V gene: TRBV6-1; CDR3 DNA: TGTGCCGCCCACACTCCGGGCTCTGGAAACACCATATATTTT; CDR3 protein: CAAHTPGSGNTIYF
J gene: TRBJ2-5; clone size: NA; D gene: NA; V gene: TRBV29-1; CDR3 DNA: TGCAGCGTTCCTAAGGAGACCCAGTACTTC; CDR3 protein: CSVPKETQYF
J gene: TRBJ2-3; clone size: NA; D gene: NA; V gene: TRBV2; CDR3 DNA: TGTGCCAGCAGTGATTGGGGCGGTGAGCGGTATTTT; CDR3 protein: CASSDWGGERYF
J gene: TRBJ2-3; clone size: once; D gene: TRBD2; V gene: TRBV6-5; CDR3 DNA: TGTGCCAGCAGTTACTCTCCTAGCGGGAGCACAGATACGCAGTATTTT; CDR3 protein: CASSYSPSGSTDTQYF